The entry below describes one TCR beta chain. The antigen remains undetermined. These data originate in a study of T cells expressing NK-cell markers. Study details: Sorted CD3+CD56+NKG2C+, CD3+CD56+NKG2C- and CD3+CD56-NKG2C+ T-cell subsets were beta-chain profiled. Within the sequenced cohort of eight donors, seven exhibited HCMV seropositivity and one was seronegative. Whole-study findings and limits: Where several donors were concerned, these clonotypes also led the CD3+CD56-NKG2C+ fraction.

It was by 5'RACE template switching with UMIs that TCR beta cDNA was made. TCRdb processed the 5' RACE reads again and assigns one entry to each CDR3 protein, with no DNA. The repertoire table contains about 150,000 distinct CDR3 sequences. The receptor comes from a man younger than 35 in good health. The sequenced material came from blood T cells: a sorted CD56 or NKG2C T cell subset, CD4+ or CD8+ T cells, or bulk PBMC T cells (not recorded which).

CDR3: CASSYWAGDTQYF. The chain employs TRBV6-5 and TRBJ2-3; the TRBD2 assignment by TCRdb is unverifiable without DNA. Per germline, CDR1 MNHEY and CDR2 SVGAGI. The CDR3 length is 13 residues.